The rows below give T cell receptor beta chains drawn from one sample of a study of control samples from healthy donors and cancer patients. Measured with immunoSEQ multiplex PCR; TCRdb has only the in-frame clones, and not every one. The repertoire holds approximately 50,000 clones, around nine tenths seen once, with around 0.8% in the top ten. The sample was PBMCs. These receptors were taken from a young man with colorectal cancer. CDR3s include the opening cysteine and the closing phenylalanine or tryptophan. Fields, in order: D gene, clone size, V gene, J gene, CDR3 DNA, CDR3 protein. The D gene is left open where the match is weak. The size entry is marked missing in some rows and otherwise reads once, few, many or a size class.

d_call: .; clone_size: .; v_call: TRBV2; j_call: TRBJ1-5; cdr3_nt: TGTGCCAGCAGTGCTAATACCAATCAGCCCCAGCATTTT; cdr3_aa: CASSANTNQPQHF
d_call: .; clone_size: .; v_call: TRBV5-6; j_call: TRBJ1-1; cdr3_nt: TGTGCCAGCAGCTCACAGTCCACTGAAGCTTTCTTT; cdr3_aa: CASSSQSTEAFF
d_call: TRBD1; clone_size: .; v_call: TRBV4-1; j_call: TRBJ1-2; cdr3_nt: TGCGCCAGCAGCCAAAGGGGCCGGGACAGAGACTATGGCTACACCTTC; cdr3_aa: CASSQRGRDRDYGYTF
d_call: .; clone_size: .; v_call: TRBV3-1/TRBV3-2; j_call: TRBJ1-1; cdr3_nt: TGTGCCAGCAGCCCTAGCGGGACACCTAACACTGAAGCTTTCTTT; cdr3_aa: CASSPSGTPNTEAFF
d_call: TRBD1; clone_size: .; v_call: TRBV12-3/TRBV12-4; j_call: TRBJ2-1; cdr3_nt: TGTGCCTGCGGGACAGGGGAAAGAAATGAGCAGTTCTTC; cdr3_aa: CACGTGERNEQFF
d_call: .; clone_size: once; v_call: TRBV7-6; j_call: TRBJ1-3; cdr3_nt: TGTGCCAGCAGCTTAGCGGGAGGGGTTTACTCTGGAAACACCATATATTTT; cdr3_aa: CASSLAGGVYSGNTIYF
d_call: .; clone_size: .; v_call: TRBV10-1; j_call: TRBJ2-2; cdr3_nt: TGCGCCAGCAGTGACGGGGAAGTCGGGGAGCTGTTTTTT; cdr3_aa: CASSDGEVGELFF
d_call: .; clone_size: once; v_call: TRBV3-1/TRBV3-2; j_call: TRBJ1-2; cdr3_nt: TGTGCCAGCAGCCGGACAGACGCTAACTATGGCTACACCTTC; cdr3_aa: CASSRTDANYGYTF
d_call: .; clone_size: .; v_call: TRBV3-1/TRBV3-2; j_call: TRBJ2-3; cdr3_nt: TGTGCCAGCAGTATGGGTGCCCCCACAGATACGCAGTATTTT; cdr3_aa: CASSMGAPTDTQYF
d_call: .; clone_size: .; v_call: TRBV19; j_call: TRBJ2-3; cdr3_nt: TGTGCCAGTAGTGACAGAGCCCCCACAGATACGCAGTATTTT; cdr3_aa: CASSDRAPTDTQYF
d_call: TRBD1; clone_size: once; v_call: TRBV7-2; j_call: TRBJ2-3; cdr3_nt: TGTGCCAGCAGCCCCCGGACAGGCCCAGGGGATACGCAGTATTTT; cdr3_aa: CASSPRTGPGDTQYF
d_call: TRBD1; clone_size: .; v_call: TRBV5-6; j_call: TRBJ1-1; cdr3_nt: TGTGCCAGCAGCTTCCAGGGGGCCCGAGACACTGAAGCTTTCTTT; cdr3_aa: CASSFQGARDTEAFF
d_call: .; clone_size: .; v_call: TRBV15; j_call: TRBJ1-2; cdr3_nt: TGTGCCACCAGCCCAGATGGGGTAGGGAGGTATGGCTACACCTTC; cdr3_aa: CATSPDGVGRYGYTF
d_call: .; clone_size: .; v_call: TRBV11-2; j_call: TRBJ1-1; cdr3_nt: TGTGCCAGCAGCTTAGTTACCCCTGGAGGTGCCACTGAAGCTTTCTTT; cdr3_aa: CASSLVTPGGATEAFF
d_call: .; clone_size: once; v_call: TRBV5-1; j_call: TRBJ1-2; cdr3_nt: TGCGCCAGCAGCTTAAACGGGGAAGACAGTGGCTCGCGAGGCTACACCTTC; cdr3_aa: CASSLNGEDSGSRGYTF
d_call: .; clone_size: .; v_call: TRBV25-1; j_call: TRBJ1-2; cdr3_nt: TGTGCCAGCAGTGACCCCGGGGACTATGGCTACACCTTC; cdr3_aa: CASSDPGDYGYTF
d_call: TRBD2; clone_size: .; v_call: TRBV5-4; j_call: TRBJ2-7; cdr3_nt: TGTGCCAGCAGCTTACCCGGACTAGCAGAGGAGCAGTACTTC; cdr3_aa: CASSLPGLAEEQYF
d_call: TRBD1; clone_size: .; v_call: TRBV7-2; j_call: TRBJ2-7; cdr3_nt: TGTGCCAGCAGCTTAGGTGGGGCAGGGGGCCCCTACGAGCAGTACTTC; cdr3_aa: CASSLGGAGGPYEQYF
d_call: .; clone_size: .; v_call: TRBV13; j_call: TRBJ1-2; cdr3_nt: TGTGCCAGCAGCCTCGGGACACCGGATAACTATGGCTACACCTTC; cdr3_aa: CASSLGTPDNYGYTF
d_call: TRBD1; clone_size: .; v_call: TRBV19; j_call: TRBJ1-4; cdr3_nt: TGTGCCGCCCGGGACAGGGGCAAAGGAGAAAAACTGTTTTTT; cdr3_aa: CAARDRGKGEKLFF
d_call: .; clone_size: .; v_call: TRBV9; j_call: TRBJ2-6; cdr3_nt: TGTGCCGGCAGCTATAAAACAGGGCCGGGGGCCAACGTCCTGACTTTC; cdr3_aa: CAGSYKTGPGANVLTF
d_call: .; clone_size: .; v_call: TRBV27; j_call: TRBJ1-5; cdr3_nt: TGTGCCAGCAGTTTATCAGGGGAGGGTCAGCCCCAGCATTTT; cdr3_aa: CASSLSGEGQPQHF
d_call: .; clone_size: .; v_call: TRBV7-9; j_call: TRBJ2-5; cdr3_nt: TGTGCCAGCAGCCCCCGGGAAATGGGTCAAGAGACCCAGTACTTC; cdr3_aa: CASSPREMGQETQYF
d_call: .; clone_size: .; v_call: TRBV5-4; j_call: TRBJ2-1; cdr3_nt: TGTGCCAGCAGGGGGCACGCCTACAATGAGCAGTTCTTC; cdr3_aa: CASRGHAYNEQFF
d_call: TRBD2; clone_size: .; v_call: TRBV19; j_call: TRBJ2-3; cdr3_nt: TGTGCCAGTAGTATTGGGACGGGGGGGGACTCCACAGATACGCAGTATTTT; cdr3_aa: CASSIGTGGDSTDTQYF
d_call: .; clone_size: once; v_call: TRBV7-5; j_call: TRBJ1-5; cdr3_nt: .; cdr3_aa: CVRSRRVGGGSRNQPQHF
d_call: .; clone_size: .; v_call: TRBV7-2; j_call: TRBJ1-2; cdr3_nt: TGTGCCAGCAGCCCAAAGTGGAGCGAGAACTATGGCTACACCTTC; cdr3_aa: CASSPKWSENYGYTF
d_call: .; clone_size: once; v_call: TRBV5-1; j_call: TRBJ2-1; cdr3_nt: TGCGCCAGCAGCCCGGGCAGATCCTACAATGAGCAGTTCTTC; cdr3_aa: CASSPGRSYNEQFF
d_call: .; clone_size: .; v_call: TRBV5-1; j_call: TRBJ2-3; cdr3_nt: TGCGCCAGCAGCTTGATTCGGGGTCGCACAGATACGCAGTATTTT; cdr3_aa: CASSLIRGRTDTQYF
d_call: .; clone_size: .; v_call: TRBV10-3; j_call: TRBJ1-1; cdr3_nt: TGTGCCATCAGTGAGTCCACCAAGGTCCAGATGAACACTGAAGCTTTCTTT; cdr3_aa: CAISESTKVQMNTEAFF
d_call: .; clone_size: .; v_call: TRBV18; j_call: TRBJ1-1; cdr3_nt: TGTGCCAGCTCACCACCGACAGGACAGAACACTGAAGCTTTCTTT; cdr3_aa: CASSPPTGQNTEAFF
d_call: .; clone_size: .; v_call: TRBV9; j_call: TRBJ1-3; cdr3_nt: TGTGCCAGCAGCCTAGGCGGCACAGGGGGAAACACCATATATTTT; cdr3_aa: CASSLGGTGGNTIYF
d_call: TRBD1; clone_size: once; v_call: TRBV6-1; j_call: TRBJ2-7; cdr3_nt: TGTGCCAGCAGTGAAGGGGACAGGGGCGAGCAGTACTTC; cdr3_aa: CASSEGDRGEQYF
d_call: .; clone_size: .; v_call: TRBV25-1; j_call: TRBJ2-1; cdr3_nt: TGTGCCAGCAGCGTTGATTGGGGTTATCGGTATGAGCAGTTCTTC; cdr3_aa: CASSVDWGYRYEQFF
d_call: TRBD1; clone_size: .; v_call: TRBV24-1; j_call: TRBJ1-2; cdr3_nt: TGTGCCACCAGTGATTCCGGACAGGGTGTCAGTGGCTACACCTTC; cdr3_aa: CATSDSGQGVSGYTF
d_call: .; clone_size: few; v_call: TRBV4-1; j_call: TRBJ1-1; cdr3_nt: TGCGCCAGCAGCCCGACGGTGAACACTGAAGCTTTCTTT; cdr3_aa: CASSPTVNTEAFF
d_call: .; clone_size: .; v_call: TRBV6-5; j_call: TRBJ1-6; cdr3_nt: TGTGCCAGCAGTTACTCGAGGACGAGCGGTTCACCCCTCCACTTT; cdr3_aa: CASSYSRTSGSPLHF
d_call: TRBD2; clone_size: .; v_call: TRBV3-1/TRBV3-2; j_call: TRBJ2-2; cdr3_nt: TGTGCCAGCAGCCTGCGGGGGGGCAGGACCGGGGAGCTGTTTTTT; cdr3_aa: CASSLRGGRTGELFF
d_call: .; clone_size: once; v_call: TRBV5-4; j_call: TRBJ1-3; cdr3_nt: TGTGCCAGCAGCTTGGGGGGCAGGGGACCTGGAAACACCATATATTTT; cdr3_aa: CASSLGGRGPGNTIYF
d_call: .; clone_size: .; v_call: TRBV5-1; j_call: TRBJ2-2; cdr3_nt: TGCGCCAGCAGCTCCCTGGGGAACACCGGGGAGCTGTTTTTT; cdr3_aa: CASSSLGNTGELFF
d_call: .; clone_size: .; v_call: TRBV18; j_call: TRBJ2-6; cdr3_nt: TGTGCCAGCTCACCAGAGACAGGCTTCTCTGGGGCCAACGTCCTGACTTTC; cdr3_aa: CASSPETGFSGANVLTF
d_call: .; clone_size: .; v_call: TRBV4-2; j_call: TRBJ2-3; cdr3_nt: TGTGCCAGCAGCCAAGATAAACTAGTCGCGGATACGCAGTATTTT; cdr3_aa: CASSQDKLVADTQYF